This TCR beta chain was sequenced in a study of T-cell reconstitution after alpha-beta-depleted transplantation in children. It was with unique molecular identifiers that the TCRbeta library was prepared. Each CDR3 protein gets one entry after TCRdb re-called the PCR reads with MiXCR. The sample gives around 600,000 distinct CDR3 sequences, approximately 16% of which show up once; approximately 1% is in the top ten. This CDR3 has 15 residues. V dropped 5 bases and J dropped 2; count of bases not matched to a gene: 6. Germline CDR1 is LGHNA and CDR2 is YSLEER. This receptor was obtained from a human donor who donated a stem cell graft to a child with acute myeloid leukemia. This material consisted of PBMCs from the stem cell graft donor, taken from the stem cell graft. The V call is TRBV4-3, the J call TRBJ2-1, with 7 bases identical to TRBD2. The CDR3, as DNA: TGCGCCAGCAGCTCTGAAGGACTAGCCTACAATGAGCAGTTCTTC. It translates to CASSSEGLAYNEQFF.